Given below is one T cell receptor beta chain in context. What it recognizes is unknown. V lost 2 bases to trimming and J lost 0 bases, with 15 bases between them. Germline V gene data show CDR1 as SQVTM and CDR2 as ANQGSEA. The CDR3 covers 16 residues. The sample comes from a study of cytomegalovirus exposure and HLA in healthy donors. As for the study in general: Unique TCRs numbering some 80 million, obtained from HLA-typed donors, made up an early data release. The Caucasian-associated ancestry cluster contained about four fifths of the 398 genotyped donors.

Amplification used 60 Vbeta primers and 13 Jbeta primers. Sequencing used immunoSEQ multiplex PCR; TCRdb keeps in-frame clones, though not all of them. The sample yields 280,000 or so clones, roughly 89% seen once. Study results and limitations: According to the study, around 160 TCR beta chains were cytomegalovirus-associated.

The TCR comes from a woman between 18 and 29 years old in good health and CMV-seronegative. The chain combines TRBV29-1 with TRBJ2-3; a possible D gene is TRBD2 (6 bases). Source material: PBMCs. In nucleotides, the CDR3 is TGCAGCGTTGAAAGTCTTCCTAGCGTAAGCACAGATACGCAGTATTTT. Protein product: CSVESLPSVSTDTQYF.